The rows below give T cell receptor beta chains drawn from one sample of a study of blood T cell repertoires in COVID-19. Clones were sequenced by immunoSEQ multiplex PCR, and TCRdb holds only the in-frame ones, with some missing. The sample lists roughly 210,000 clones; around 80% were seen once. What was sequenced was peripheral blood. The receptor set was obtained from a woman older than 75 with COVID-19, enrolled during active disease. The CDR3 runs from the conserved cysteine through the conserved F or W. The D gene is left open where the match is weak. Rows give clone size only sometimes, using once, few, many, or a class for an expanded clone.

>TRBD2|18|TRBJ2-3|-|TRBV9
CASSVAGTSGTAADTQYF
TGTGCCAGCAGCGTAGCTGGGACTAGTGGCACGGCGGCAGATACGCAGTATTTT
>TRBD1|12|TRBJ1-2|-|TRBV12-3/TRBV12-4
CASSPDRGGYTF
TGTGCCAGCAGCCCGGACAGGGGTGGCTACACCTTC
>TRBD1|15|TRBJ1-2|-|TRBV10-3
CAISAEDRGTYGYTF
TGTGCCATCAGTGCCGAGGACAGGGGAACCTATGGCTACACCTTC
>-|15|TRBJ1-2|-|TRBV28
CASSLGGSMNYGYTF
TGTGCCAGCAGTTTAGGCGGGAGCATGAACTATGGCTACACCTTC
>-|14|TRBJ2-3|-|TRBV11-3
CASSLDRGTDTQYF
TGTGCCAGCAGCTTAGATCGAGGCACAGATACGCAGTATTTT
>-|13|TRBJ1-5|-|TRBV29-1
CSVEFQDGQPQHF
TGCAGCGTTGAATTTCAGGATGGTCAGCCCCAGCATTTT
>-|13|TRBJ2-3|-|TRBV19
CASNRERTDTQYF
TGTGCCAGTAACAGGGAGAGGACAGATACGCAGTATTTT
>-|15|TRBJ1-4|few|TRBV5-1
CASSSEPRANEKLFF
TGCGCCAGCAGTTCGGAGCCCAGGGCTAATGAAAAACTGTTTTTT
>TRBD1|15|TRBJ1-5|-|TRBV4-2
CASSQEEGAREPQHF
TGTGCCAGCAGCCAAGAGGAGGGGGCGCGGGAGCCCCAGCATTTT
>-|17|TRBJ2-3|-|TRBV28
CASSLDYGKSSTDTQYF
TGTGCCAGCAGTTTAGACTACGGGAAATCTAGCACAGATACGCAGTATTTT
>TRBD1|16|TRBJ2-3|-|TRBV10-3
CAISETDRGMTDTQYF
TGTGCCATCAGTGAGACAGACAGGGGGATGACAGATACGCAGTATTTT
>TRBD1|15|TRBJ2-7|-|TRBV9
CASSVGTGGFYEQYF
TGTGCCAGCAGCGTTGGGACAGGGGGATTTTACGAGCAGTACTTC
>TRBD1|14|TRBJ1-2|-|TRBV28
CASSLRTGAGGYTF
TGTGCCAGCAGCTTAAGGACAGGGGCTGGTGGCTACACCTTC
>TRBD1|14|TRBJ1-2|once|TRBV9
CASSPGDREYGYTF
TGTGCCAGCAGCCCGGGGGACAGGGAGTATGGCTACACCTTC
>TRBD1|17|TRBJ1-3|-|TRBV4-1
CASSQSGTGPSGNTIYF
TGCGCCAGCAGCCAATCCGGGACAGGGCCGTCTGGAAACACCATATATTTT
>TRBD2|14|TRBJ2-3|-|TRBV12-5
CASGGTSVRDTQYF
TGTGCTAGTGGCGGGACTAGCGTTAGAGATACGCAGTATTTT
>-|14|TRBJ1-1|-|TRBV19
CASMAPQRGTEAFF
TGTGCCAGTATGGCGCCCCAGCGGGGCACTGAAGCTTTCTTT
>-|19|TRBJ2-2|once|TRBV21-1
CASSKEADGLAGKVGELFF
TGTGCCAGCAGCAAAGAGGCCGATGGATTAGCGGGGAAAGTAGGGGAGCTGTTTTTT
>-|15|TRBJ1-1|-|TRBV12-5
CASGLVVGRGTEAFF
TGTGCTAGTGGTTTGGTAGTGGGAAGAGGGACTGAAGCTTTCTTT
>-|13|TRBJ2-5|-|TRBV15
CATSKERQETQYF
TGTGCCACCAGCAAGGAGAGACAAGAGACCCAGTACTTC
>TRBD1|17|TRBJ1-4|-|TRBV19
CASRTSGTGPDYEKLFF
TGTGCCAGTAGGACTAGCGGGACAGGGCCCGATTACGAAAAACTGTTTTTT
>-|14|TRBJ2-2|-|TRBV18
CASSPQLETGELFF
TGTGCCAGCTCACCACAGTTGGAGACCGGGGAGCTGTTTTTT
>TRBD2|15|TRBJ2-3|-|TRBV5-1
CASSPVAGSTDTQYF
TGCGCCAGCAGCCCGGTAGCGGGTAGCACAGATACGCAGTATTTT
>TRBD1|14|TRBJ2-7|-|TRBV7-9
CASSPRDRVREQYF
TGTGCCAGCAGCCCGCGGGACAGGGTTAGGGAGCAGTACTTC
>TRBD1|16|TRBJ1-5|-|TRBV7-2
CASSKKAQGGNQPQHF
TGTGCCAGCAGCAAAAAGGCACAGGGGGGCAATCAGCCCCAGCATTTT
>TRBD2|16|TRBJ2-5|-|TRBV7-2
CASSPLAGEDSETQYF
TGTGCCAGCAGCCCCCTAGCGGGGGAAGATTCAGAGACCCAGTACTTC
>TRBD1|13|TRBJ2-5|-|TRBV10-3
CAISQGAKETQYF
TGTGCCATCAGCCAGGGGGCGAAAGAGACCCAGTACTTC